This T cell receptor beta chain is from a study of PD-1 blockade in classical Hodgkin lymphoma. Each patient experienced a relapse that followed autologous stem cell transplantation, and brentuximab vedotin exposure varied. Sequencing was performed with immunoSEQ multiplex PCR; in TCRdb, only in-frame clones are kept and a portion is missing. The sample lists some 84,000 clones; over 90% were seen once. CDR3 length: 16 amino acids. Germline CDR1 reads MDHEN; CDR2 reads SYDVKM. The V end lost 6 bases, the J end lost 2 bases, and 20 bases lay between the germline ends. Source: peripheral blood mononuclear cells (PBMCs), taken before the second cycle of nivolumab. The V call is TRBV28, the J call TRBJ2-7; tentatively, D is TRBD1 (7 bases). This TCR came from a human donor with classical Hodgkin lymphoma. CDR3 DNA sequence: TGTGCCAGCAGCCAATACAGGGGACTGGGGACCTACGAGCAGTACTTC. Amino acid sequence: CASSQYRGLGTYEQYF.